The sequence of this TCR beta chain was determined in a study of cytomegalovirus exposure and HLA in healthy donors. Looking at the study overall: Of the donors genotyped, some 400 in all, 81% fell in the Caucasian-associated ancestry cluster.

Overall study results and limits: Follow-up analysis later connected one missense variant in DCLRE1C with trimming of TCR beta V- and J-genes. About 87% or about 30% of the time was how often most TCR beta V segments were productive, according to an earlier analysis. Roughly uniform depth of sequencing across donors was assumed in presence/absence analyses.

This clone is a singleton in its sample. What it recognizes is unknown. Use of 60 Vbeta and 13 Jbeta primers characterized the PCR. The assay was immunoSEQ multiplex PCR, and TCRdb's table has in-frame clones only and misses some. The data show roughly 63,000 clones, over 60% seen once. The J segment lost 5 bases and the V segment lost 3 bases, leaving 6 bases of the junction unmatched. CDR1 and CDR2 (germline): SGHVS, FNYEAQ. CDR3 length: 15 amino acids. The rearrangement uses TRBV7-6 and TRBJ1-1; 10 nucleotides match TRBD1. The sample comprised PBMCs. The sequence was obtained from a man aged 45-65 years in good health and CMV-seropositive. The CDR3 DNA reads TGTGCCAGCAGCTTTCGACAGGGGGCAGGAACTGAAGCTTTCTTT. Translating it yields CASSFRQGAGTEAFF. Combining the CDR3 with reference TRBV7-6 and TRBJ1-1 gives the whole variable domain GAGVSQSPRYKVTKRGQDVALRCDPISGHVSLYWYRQALGQGPEFLTYFNYEAQQDKSGLPNDRFSAERPEGSISTLTIQRTEQRDSAMYRCASSFRQGAGTEAFFGQGTRLTVV.